The source of this TCR beta chain is a study of T cell responses to AZD1222 COVID-19 vaccine. Sequencing was performed with immunoSEQ multiplex PCR; in TCRdb, only in-frame clones are kept and a portion is missing. The profile shows 140,000 or so clones, almost 90% of them singletons. Trimming at V came to 5 bases and at J to 4 bases, leaving 8 bases not matched to a gene. This CDR3 spans 17 amino acids. Germline CDR1 is KGHSH and CDR2 is LQKENI. The source is an adult in good health. The sequencing here drew on peripheral blood, taken on day 0 of AZD1222 vaccination. V usage is TRBV18 and J usage is TRBJ2-2; 12 bases fit TRBD2. The CDR3 spells CASSTATSGSTTGELFF. Here the CDR3 DNA reads TGTGCCAGCTCAACAGCGACTAGCGGGAGTACCACCGGGGAGCTGTTTTTT.